Below are 7 T cell receptor beta chains sequenced from a single sample in a study of a mutant IDH1 vaccine in newly diagnosed glioma. Time point denoted: week 35, safety follow-up. Doses comprised 300 ug of mutant IDH1 20-mer peptide each, plus topical imiquimod. Sequencing used immunoSEQ multiplex PCR; TCRdb keeps in-frame clones, though not all of them. The sample holds tens of thousands of clones, 86% seen once. These receptors are not linked to any known antigen. The material was PBMCs, obtained from a glioma patient whose treatment included an IDH1 peptide vaccine. The receptors were gathered from a man in his forties with glioma.

This rearrangement joins TRBV7-2 to TRBJ1-5, with D unclear. The CDR3 extends over 15 amino acids. V lost 2 bases to trimming and J lost 0 bases, with 8 bases between them. Germline CDR1 and CDR2: SGHTA and FQGNSA. CDR3 nucleotide sequence: TGTGCCAGCAGCTTATGGTTATCTAGCAATCAGCCCCAGCATTTT. Residues: CASSLWLSSNQPQHF.

This chain joins TRBV5-6 and TRBJ1-2, with unresolved D. CDR1 SGHDT and CDR2 YYEEEE come from the germline V gene. The V and J ends lost 7 bases and 4 bases respectively, with 8 bases between them. CDR3 length: 11 amino acids. The CDR3 region is CASEGGYGYTF. As DNA, the CDR3 is TGTGCCAGCGAGGGAGGCTATGGCTACACCTTC.

The chain uses TRBV7-2 and TRBJ2-7; 10 bases fit TRBD2. J was trimmed by 0 bases and V by 4 bases; bases with no gene match: 6. The CDR3 totals 16 residues. The germline V gene has CDR1 SGHTA and CDR2 FQGNSA. The CDR3, as DNA: TGTGCCAGCAGCTACCTAGCGGGAGAGAGCTCCTACGAGCAGTACTTC. The encoded protein is CASSYLAGESSYEQYF.

This chain joins TRBV25-1 and TRBJ1-6; 8 bases line up with TRBD1. Germline CDR1 MGHDK, CDR2 SYGVNS. This CDR3 contains 17 residues. V shed 8 bases and J 0 bases; nucleotides not matched to a gene: 9. CDR3 nucleotides: TGTGCCAGCTCTCAGGGGGCAATTGGCTCCTATAATTCACCCCTCCACTTT. This encodes CASSQGAIGSYNSPLHF.

The V gene is TRBV6-5, the J gene TRBJ1-1, with TRBD1 as a possible D gene (6 bases). Germline values: CDR1 MNHEY, CDR2 SVGAGI. Trimming removed 10 bases from V and 5 bases from J, with 20 bases in between. CDR3 length: 14 amino acids. CDR3 sequence reads: CATERGTPGTEAFF. CDR3 sequence (DNA): TGTGCCACCGAGAGGGGGACCCCGGGGACTGAAGCTTTCTTT.

The chain recombines TRBV7-2 with TRBJ2-7; TRBD2 matches 8 bases. Germline CDR1 reads SGHTA; CDR2 reads FQGNSA. CDR3 length equals 15 residues. V shed 4 bases and J 1 base; nucleotides not matched to a gene: 6. CDR3 DNA sequence: TGTGCCAGCAGCTCGTCTAGCGGGCCTTCCTACGAGCAGTACTTC. Amino acid sequence: CASSSSSGPSYEQYF.

The chain joins TRBV5-1 to TRBJ2-2; 8 positions match TRBD2. Germline trimming cut 3 bases from V and 1 base from J; bases unmatched to any gene: 5. CDR3 size: 16 residues. CDR1 and CDR2 (germline): SGHRS, YFSETQ. The CDR3 nucleotides are TGCGCCAGCAGCTCCTCACTAGCGGTGAACACCGGGGAGCTGTTTTTT. This translates into CASSSSLAVNTGELFF.